The entry below describes one T cell receptor beta chain. The antigen is unknown. The data were produced by immunoSEQ multiplex PCR, yet TCRdb's version contains in-frame clones alone and is incomplete. The sample has about 22,000 clones, roughly four fifths seen once. This specimen belongs to a study of graft-versus-host responses after intestinal transplantation. Study-level information: Anti-thymocyte globulin served as induction for all recipients, who then took tacrolimus and steroids for around 3 years. Study-wide results and caveats: Analysis identified GvH clones in recipient marrow, with some appearing first in ileum or blood.

CDR3 length: 17 residues. Unmatched junction bases numbered 11, after V lost 3 bases and J lost 8 bases. CDR1 MNHEY and CDR2 SMNVEV come from the germline V gene (reference sequence). Graft samples were processed, releasing intraepithelial and lamina propria lymphocytes. Sample: ileum tissue, taken 12 days after intestinal transplant. The rearrangement uses TRBV27 and TRBJ2-3; 13 bases match TRBD2. This receptor was taken from a human patient who received an intestinal transplant, so some T cells may come from the graft donor. The CDR3 DNA follows: TGTGCCAGCAGTTTTAGTCCAGGGACTAGCGGGGTGGGTACGCAGTATTTT. Translation: CASSFSPGTSGVGTQYF.